The sample holds a few counts of the clone carrying this TCR beta chain. These data belong to a study of blood T cell repertoires in COVID-19. About the study: The origin of the acute and convalescent COVID-19 samples was the United States, Italy and Spain.

V lost 6 bases and J lost 7; bases outside the gene matches: 8. The CDR3 length is 15 residues. Germline V gene sequence: CDR1 MNHEY, CDR2 SVGAGI. Original processing methods: Quantification of nucleated cells was approximated via reference gene primer amplification. Method: immunoSEQ multiplex PCR; TCRdb's copy keeps in-frame clones and lacks some. V and J calls and clone size come straight from that table; D and trimming were deduced from the DNA. The sample yields tens of thousands of clones, roughly 90% seen once. The J gene is TRBJ1-6, the V gene TRBV6-5, with 8 bases fitting TRBD1. The sequence came from a human donor in a cohort sampled during active COVID-19. The specimen sequenced was peripheral blood. As DNA, the CDR3 is TGTGCCAGCAGGCTGTCCGGACAGGGAAATTCACCCCTCCACTTT. This encodes CASRLSGQGNSPLHF.